Here is one T cell receptor (beta chain) with its context. The antigen is unknown. This entry is derived from a study of CXCR3-negative and CXCR3-positive naive CD8 T cells. Study context: TRB reads totalled about 135 million, about 1.5 +/- 0.3 million per library.

The study's findings and limits: Surface CD5 was comparable between naive subsets; TCR strength was inferred from TRB CDR3 properties. TRB CDR3 hydrophobicity was greater in CXCR3-positive naive cells than in CXCR3-negative naive cells. Cryopreservation partially decreased CXCR3 expression, and most assays used fresh PBMCs.

UMI-labeled TRB cDNA libraries were prepared by 5' RACE. TCRdb re-called the 5' RACE reads; every CDR3 protein appears as one record, without DNA. The sample holds fewer than 90,000 distinct CDR3 sequences. CD45RO-CCR7+CD27+CD95- defined naive CD8+ T cells. The CDR3 loop spans 11 amino acids. V usage is TRBV12-3 or TRBV12-4 and J usage is TRBJ1-2; without DNA, the TCRdb call of TRBD1 cannot be checked. The source of this sequence is a human donor in good health. Some clones in this sample may be carry-over from other donors' samples. Source material: naive CXCR3+ CD8+ T cells from blood. Subset noted: CD45RO-CCR7+CD27+CD95- naive CD8+ T cells expressing CXCR3 (TNR3+). The CDR3 region is CASTGFYGYTF.